Following are 19 T cell receptor beta chains from one sample sequenced in a study of identical twins. TCRdb fed the 5' RACE reads into MiXCR, producing one record per CDR3 protein. The table lists approximately 550,000 distinct CDR3 sequences, about a fifth of them singletons. Separately, the same data were catalogued under a study of yellow fever vaccine responses in identical twins.

Sequencing input: CD4+ T cells sorted from blood. Receptors originate from a woman younger than 35 in good health.

This clonotype has more than one count but fewer than ten. The chain recombines TRBV7-6 with TRBJ2-7, with D possibly called TRBD1 or TRBD2 (5 bases each). V lost 1 base, J lost 0 bases, and 10 bases lay in between. In germline, CDR1 is SGHVS, CDR2 FNYEAQ. CDR3 size: 15 residues. The CDR3 DNA reads as TGTGCCAGCAGCTTAGGGCCGGGGCGCTCCTACGAGCAGTACGTC. This encodes CASSLGPGRSYEQYV.

J is TRBJ1-1 and V is TRBV6-4, with 7 bases identical to TRBD1. The V gene end was trimmed by 9 bases and the J gene end by 2 bases; junction bases not matched to a gene: 9. The CDR3 is 14 amino acids. CDR1 MRHNA and CDR2 SNTAGT come from the germline V gene. The CDR3 sequence: CARYRGGPNTEAFF. CDR3 DNA sequence: TGTGCCAGGTACAGGGGAGGCCCTAACACTGAAGCTTTCTTT.

The chain recombines TRBV20-1 with TRBJ2-5; the match to TRBD2 covers 14 bases. V trimming: 6 bases; J trimming: 5 bases; junction bases outside the gene matches: 11. The germline gives CDR1 DFQATT, CDR2 SNEGSKA (reference sequence). The CDR3 is made up of 16 amino acids. CDR3 amino acids: CSAHPGLAGVRETQYF. In nucleotides, the CDR3 is TGCAGTGCGCATCCGGGACTAGCGGGAGTCCGGGAGACCCAGTACTTC.

This clonotype has a handful of counts. The gene calls are TRBV9 and TRBJ2-7, with 10 positions matching TRBD2. The CDR3 spans 15 residues. Unmatched junction bases numbered 6, after V lost 4 bases and J lost 2 bases. From germline, CDR1 is SGDLS and CDR2 YYNGEE. The CDR3 reads CASSPLGLAPYEQYF. Written as DNA, the CDR3 is TGTGCCAGCAGCCCCCTGGGACTAGCGCCCTACGAGCAGTACTTC.

V and J are TRBV7-2 and TRBJ1-5, with D uncertain. The germline V gene encodes CDR1 SGHTA and CDR2 FQGNSA. The CDR3 sequence is 16 residues long. V lost 5 bases to trimming and J lost 7 bases, with 21 bases between them. CDR3 loop: CASSGGAEIGSQPQHF. The CDR3 nucleotides are TGTGCCAGCAGCGGCGGTGCGGAGATAGGGTCACAGCCCCAGCATTTT. The complete variable domain, with remaining parts taken from reference TRBV7-2 and TRBJ1-5, reads GAGVSQSPSNKVTEKGKDVELRCDPISGHTALYWYRQSLGQGLEFLIYFQGNSAPDKSGLPSDRFSAERTGGSVSTLTIQRTQQEDSAVYLCASSGGAEIGSQPQHFGDGTRLSIL.

V usage is TRBV10-3 and J usage is TRBJ2-7; maybe TRBD2 (5 bases). Germline V gene sequence: CDR1 ENHRY, CDR2 SYGVKD. This CDR3 is built from 13 residues. The CDR3: CTISVGERYEQYV. In DNA, the CDR3 is TGTACCATCAGTGTCGGGGAACGCTACGAGCAGTACGTC.

The table lists this clonotype with a few counts. The J gene is TRBJ2-5, the V gene TRBV20-1; D might be TRBD1 or TRBD2, each matching 5 bases. Germline assignment: CDR1 DFQATT and CDR2 SNEGSKA (reference sequence). Trimming took off 3 bases at V and 5 bases at J, with 16 bases between the two ends. The CDR3 loop spans 14 amino acids. The CDR3 is CSARWGPKMETQYF. DNA of the CDR3: TGCAGTGCTAGGTGGGGACCTAAGATGGAGACCCAGTACTTC.

This clonotype was seen only a few times. The V call is TRBV4-2, the J call TRBJ2-1; 10 bases fit TRBD2. Germline V lookup: CDR1 LGHNA, CDR2 YNFKEQ. The CDR3 consists of 16 residues. J lost 6 bases, V lost 1 base, and 6 bases had no gene match. The CDR3 sequence is CASSQVSSGRANEQFF. CDR3 sequence (DNA): TGTGCCAGCAGCCAAGTTTCGAGCGGGAGGGCCAATGAGCAGTTCTTC.

This chain connects TRBV7-7 to TRBJ2-7, with no clear D. The germline gives CDR1 SSHAT, CDR2 FNYEAQ (reference sequence). V shed 5 bases and J shed 1 base, with 18 bases lying between them. There are 16 residues in the CDR3. DNA for the CDR3: TGTGCCAGCAGCCCCGCTTTGGGCAAGCAGTCCTACGAGCAGTACTTC. Amino acids: CASSPALGKQSYEQYF.

The gene calls are TRBV7-2 and TRBJ2-5; TRBD2 matches 8 bases. The CDR3 is 15 residues long. The ends lost 3 bases at V and 7 bases at J; junction bases unmatched: 10. Germline CDR1 and CDR2: SGHTA and FQGNSA. The CDR3 nucleotides read TGTGCCAGCAGCTTGAGCGGGAGCGGAAAAGGGACCCAGTACTTC. Amino acid sequence: CASSLSGSGKGTQYF.

This chain links TRBV7-9 with TRBJ2-7; weak D call: TRBD1 (5 bases). Germline V gene sequence: CDR1 SEHNR, CDR2 FQNEAQ (reference sequence). The CDR3 totals 17 residues. Deletions cut 3 bases from V and 5 bases from J, with 23 bases between. The CDR3 sequence: CASSLVMVVGRAHEQYF. The CDR3 DNA sequence: TGTGCCAGCAGCTTGGTTATGGTCGTCGGCAGGGCCCACGAGCAGTACTTC.

The chain joins TRBV20-1 to TRBJ2-7, with unresolved D. This CDR3 spans 15 amino acids. CDR1 is DFQATT, CDR2 SNEGSKA, per germline (reference sequence). The CDR3 sequence: CRCQEGVDLPYEQYV. In nucleotides, the CDR3 is TGCAGATGCCAGGAAGGCGTAGACCTTCCCTACGAGCAGTACGTC.

The chain recombines TRBV10-3 with TRBJ1-3, with D possibly TRBD1 on 5 matching bases. CDR1 ENHRY and CDR2 SYGVKD come from the germline V gene. Trimming cost V 0 bases and J 0 bases, with 9 bases left between them. CDR3 length: 16 residues. The CDR3 DNA reads as TGTGCCATCAGTGAGTCGGACACGAGCTCTGGAAACACCATATATTTT. Protein product: CAISESDTSSGNTIYF.

The V call is TRBV5-6, the J call TRBJ1-1; no definite D call. Between the trimmed V and J ends, which lost 5 bases and 0 bases, there was a span of 11 bases. The CDR3 runs to 14 residues. The germline gives CDR1 SGHDT, CDR2 YYEEEE. The CDR3 spells CASSRRILNTEAFF. The CDR3 DNA follows: TGTGCCAGCAGTCGACGGATATTGAACACTGAAGCTTTCTTT.

The sample holds a few counts of this clonotype. The gene calls are TRBV3-1 and TRBJ2-5; no reliable D call. CDR3 length: 15 amino acids. The V end was cut by 2 bases, the J end by 1 base, with 11 bases between. The germline V gene has CDR1 LGHDT and CDR2 YNNKEL (reference sequence). The CDR3 loop reads CASSQSQHIQETQYF. The CDR3 region has the DNA TGTGCCAGCAGCCAATCTCAACACATCCAAGAGACCCAGTACTTC.

V is TRBV21-1 and J is TRBJ2-1; the table's TRBD1 call for D was not verified on the DNA. TRBV21-1 is noted as a pseudogene. The CDR3 loop spans 14 amino acids. The CDR3 region is CASSMDRGDNEQFF. Here the CDR3 DNA reads TGTGCCAGCAGCATGGACAGGGGGGACAATGAGCAGTTCTTC.

This chain links TRBV6-5 with TRBJ2-2; no clear D gene. The germline CDR1 and CDR2 sequences are MNHEY and SVGAGI. Trimming stripped 0 bases from V and 6 bases from J, with 14 bases between. CDR3 size: 16 residues. Here the CDR3 DNA reads TGTGCCAGCAGTTACTCGGGCAGTGGGGTCTCCGGGGAGCTGTTTTTT. Translating gives CASSYSGSGVSGELFF.

The table lists this clonotype with a few counts. V usage is TRBV12-3 or TRBV12-4 and J usage is TRBJ2-1; tentative D call: TRBD2 (5 bases). The CDR3 is made up of 14 amino acids. V lost 7 bases and J 2 bases, leaving 12 bases between the germline ends. The CDR3 loop reads CASTPRATYNEQFF. CDR3 nucleotide sequence: TGTGCCAGCACCCCGAGGGCCACCTACAATGAGCAGTTCTTC.

The chain recombines TRBV5-1 with TRBJ2-3; 14 bases line up with TRBD2. Trimming cost V 4 bases and J 5 bases; bases outside gene matches: 9. The CDR3 is 17 residues long. CDR1 SGHRS and CDR2 YFSETQ come from the germline V gene. CDR3 nucleotide sequence: TGCGCCAGCAGCCCCCGGACTAGCGGGGGGCATGGAGATACGCAGTATTTT. It encodes CASSPRTSGGHGDTQYF.